This is a list of T cell receptor beta chains from one sample in a study of cytomegalovirus exposure and HLA in healthy donors. Repertoires were generated with immunoSEQ multiplex PCR, while TCRdb's copy carries only in-frame clones and drops some. The data contain roughly 100,000 clones, around three quarters of them singletons. The sample was PBMCs. The source of these receptors is a man aged 35 to 55 in good health and CMV-seronegative. Each CDR3 is given without its conserved first and last residue. Fields, in order: clone size, V gene, J gene, CDR3 protein. The size of a clone is reported for some rows only, either as once, few or many, or as a class for expanded clones.

NA,TRBV5-5,TRBJ2-2,ASSLDREGPGELF
NA,TRBV2,NA,ASSAGGQEDEQY
NA,TRBV27,TRBJ2-1,ASSFPGGEALGEQF
NA,TRBV19,TRBJ1-1,ASIERDRGLAF
NA,TRBV18,TRBJ2-3,ASSSGLTDTQY
NA,TRBV9,TRBJ1-4,ASSEAGQGTKLF
NA,TRBV29-1,TRBJ1-2,SVGRQGSGYT
NA,TRBV9,TRBJ2-3,ASSPWTADTQY
few,TRBV20-1,TRBJ2-7,SVATSYEQY
NA,TRBV7-2,TRBJ2-4,ASSPVDSGNIQY
NA,TRBV6-5,TRBJ2-1,ASSYSRLALSREQF
NA,TRBV6-1,TRBJ2-1,ASSSGRSYNEQF
NA,TRBV19,TRBJ2-7,ASSTAGTVFLEQY
NA,TRBV6-6,TRBJ2-2,ASGGTAGGELF
NA,TRBV11-2,TRBJ2-7,ASSSKGAGGYEQY
NA,TRBV30,TRBJ1-3,ASRAPGNTIY
NA,TRBV19,TRBJ1-3,ASSKQGGSSGNTIY
NA,TRBV7-9,TRBJ1-4,ASSLMAGGWEKLF
NA,TRBV5-6,TRBJ2-1,ASSPTDRYNEQF
NA,TRBV5-6,TRBJ1-1,ASSGTGGYEAF
few,TRBV28,TRBJ2-3,ASSENTDTQY
few,TRBV5-1,TRBJ2-7,ASSLDKGRGLYSSYEQY
NA,TRBV14,TRBJ2-2,ASSAVRGRDNTGELF
NA,TRBV10-2,TRBJ2-2,ASTLNTGELF
NA,TRBV10-3,TRBJ2-7,AIRAVDAYEQY
NA,TRBV19,TRBJ1-5,ASSILGAENQPQH
NA,TRBV10-3,TRBJ2-7,AISAQGSGYEQY